Presented here are 21 T cell receptor beta chains from one specimen sequenced in a study of shared clonotypes between healthy human individuals. Profiling relied on immunoSEQ multiplex PCR, and the TCRdb table lists in-frame clones only, not all of them. This table has roughly 2,300,000 clones, less than 95% appearing once. Sequences were obtained from naive CD4+ T cells from PBMCs. Subset specified: CD45RA+ positively selected. The receptor source for this set is a young man in good health. Some clones in this sample may be carry-over from other donors' samples.

The J gene is TRBJ2-7, the V gene TRBV7-2; 8 bases match TRBD1. Germline V CDR1 and CDR2: SGHTA, FQGNSA. The junction had 13 bases not matched to a gene; V was cut back by 3 bases and J by 3 bases. The CDR3 runs to 17 residues. The CDR3 reads CASSLLGPGQEFYEQYF. For the CDR3, the DNA is TGTGCCAGCAGCTTGCTTGGACCGGGACAGGAATTCTACGAGCAGTACTTC. Based on the CDR3 plus reference TRBV7-2 and TRBJ2-7, the full variable domain is GAGVSQSPSNKVTEKGKDVELRCDPISGHTALYWYRQSLGQGLEFLIYFQGNSAPDKSGLPSDRFSAERTGGSVSTLTIQRTQQEDSAVYLCASSLLGPGQEFYEQYFGPGTRLTVT.

CDR3 DNA sequence: TGTGCCAGCAGCTTTGGGACGACGGGGTGGGCAGATACGCAGTATTTT. Its protein product is CASSFGTTGWADTQYF. The V call is TRBV5-8, the J call TRBJ2-3; D assignment may be TRBD1 or TRBD2 (5 bases each). CDR3 length equals 16 residues. From germline, CDR1 is SGHTS and CDR2 YDEGEE. The ends were cut back, 2 bases at V and 4 bases at J, with 17 bases in the middle.

This rearrangement joins TRBV6-1 to TRBJ2-6; no firm D call. Germline V gene lookup returns CDR1 MNHNS and CDR2 SASEGT. The CDR3 runs to 14 residues. The ends were cut back, 6 bases at V and 2 bases at J, with 8 bases in the middle. The CDR3 here is CASSPDPGANVLTF. Written as DNA, the CDR3 is TGTGCCAGCAGCCCGGATCCTGGGGCCAACGTCCTGACTTTC.

The chain employs TRBV7-2 and TRBJ1-2; D possibly corresponds to TRBD1 (5 bases). The CDR3 length is 16 residues. Trimming took 5 bases from V and 8 from J, leaving 24 bases between them. CDR1 is SGHTA and CDR2 is FQGNSA in the germline V gene. CDR3: CASSPPVSMGPGGYTF. The DNA for the CDR3 is TGTGCCAGCAGCCCCCCGGTCAGTATGGGGCCGGGGGGCTACACCTTC.

V gene TRBV7-3 combines with J gene TRBJ1-1; TRBD1 aligns across 8 bases. V shed 2 bases and J 3 bases; nucleotides not matched to a gene: 5. CDR3 length: 15 residues. Germline CDR1 SGHTA, CDR2 FQGTGA. CDR3 in amino acids: CASSLQGAKHTEAFF. CDR3 nucleotides: TGTGCCAGCAGCTTACAGGGGGCTAAACACACTGAAGCTTTCTTT.

This clone was seen only once. V is TRBV5-8 and J is TRBJ2-7, with D possibly being TRBD1 (7 bases). There are 14 residues in the CDR3. Germline lookup yields CDR1 SGHTS and CDR2 YDEGEE. Trimming left V 4 bases short and J 4 bases short, with 15 bases between. Written as DNA, the CDR3 is TGTGCCAGCAGCCGGGGGCAGGGGGGATACGAGCAGTACTTC. Its protein product is CASSRGQGGYEQYF.

CDR3 coding DNA: TGTGCCAGCAGCCGATCCACAGGGCTCGGCTCTGGAAACACCATATATTTT. This sequence encodes CASSRSTGLGSGNTIYF. The V gene is TRBV7-2, the J gene TRBJ1-3; maybe TRBD1 (6 bases). There are 17 residues in the CDR3. Germline CDR1 is SGHTA and CDR2 is FQGNSA. V gave up 5 bases and J gave up 0 bases, with 17 bases separating them.

This chain joins TRBV11-3 and TRBJ2-2; 9 bases match TRBD1. The ends lost 5 bases at V and 6 bases at J; junction bases unmatched: 4. Germline V gene sequence: CDR1 SGHNT, CDR2 YENEEA. The CDR3 consists of 14 residues. The CDR3 here is CASSPGQGPGELFF. CDR3 sequence (DNA): TGTGCCAGCAGCCCAGGACAGGGGCCCGGGGAGCTGTTTTTT.

To note about this clone: At the DNA level, this CDR3 is encoded by other sequences in the same sample as well. The gene calls are TRBV5-1 and TRBJ2-2, with TRBD2 as a possible D gene (5 bases). CDR1 SGHRS and CDR2 YFSETQ come from the germline V gene. There are 14 residues in the CDR3. Trimming cost V 2 bases and J 0 bases, with 5 bases left between them. The CDR3 coding sequence is TGCGCCAGCAGCTTACTAGCGAACACCGGGGAGCTGTTTTTT. Translating gives CASSLLANTGELFF.

V gene TRBV7-9 combines with J gene TRBJ2-3, with 8 bases aligning to TRBD1. V lost 4 bases and J lost 2; bases outside the gene matches: 8. The CDR3 sequence is 16 residues long. Germline assignment: CDR1 SEHNR and CDR2 FQNEAQ (reference sequence). The CDR3 sequence is CASSSYRDRTTDTQYF. The CDR3 DNA reads as TGTGCCAGCAGCTCTTACCGGGACAGGACCACAGATACGCAGTATTTT.

V and J are TRBV2 and TRBJ2-7; 8 bases map to TRBD1. This CDR3 comprises 15 residues. With V trimmed by 6 bases and J by 4 bases, 11 bases remained unmatched. Germline V gene lookup returns CDR1 SNHLY and CDR2 FYNNEI. CDR3 residues: CASSGGRQGAYEQYF. In DNA, the CDR3 is TGTGCCAGCAGCGGAGGCCGGCAGGGGGCTTACGAGCAGTACTTC. The full variable domain, with the rest looked up from reference TRBV2 and TRBJ2-7, is EPEVTQTPSHQVTQMGQEVILRCVPISNHLYFYWYRQILGQKVEFLVSFYNNEISEKSEIFDDQFSVERPDGSNFTLKIRSTKLEDSAMYFCASSGGRQGAYEQYFGPGTRLTVT.

The J gene is TRBJ1-1, the V gene TRBV6-6, with D tentatively TRBD1 (5 bases). This CDR3 is built from 14 residues. V was pared by 5 bases and J by 0 bases, with 10 bases between. Germline CDR1 and CDR2: MNHNY and SVGAGI (reference sequence). CDR3 DNA: TGTGCCAGCAGTCCGACAGTCATGAACACTGAAGCTTTCTTT. This translates into CASSPTVMNTEAFF.

CDR3 sequence: CASSGTSLGPGDTQYF. CDR3 sequence (DNA): TGTGCCAGCAGTGGGACTAGTTTGGGGCCGGGGGATACGCAGTATTTT. The chain couples TRBV6-1 to TRBJ2-3, with 7 bases matching TRBD2. Unmatched junction bases numbered 13, after V lost 4 bases and J lost 6 bases. This CDR3 spans 16 amino acids. The germline gives CDR1 MNHNS, CDR2 SASEGT.

The CDR3 DNA reads as TGTGCCAGCAGCTACACCCCGGGAGCGGGACTTGTGAATGAGCAGTTCTTC. Its protein is CASSYTPGAGLVNEQFF. The chain carries TRBV7-9 and TRBJ2-1; 7 nucleotides line up with TRBD2. Germline values: CDR1 SEHNR, CDR2 FQNEAQ (reference sequence). Germline trimming cut 4 bases from V and 7 bases from J; bases unmatched to any gene: 16. This CDR3 has 17 residues. Using reference TRBV7-9 and TRBJ2-1 for the parts outside the CDR3, the full variable domain is DTGVSQNPRHKITKRGQNVTFRCDPISEHNRLYWYRQTLGQGPEFLTYFQNEAQLEKSRLLSDRFSAERPKGSFSTLEIQRTEQGDSAMYLCASSYTPGAGLVNEQFFGPGTRLTVL.

The chain joins TRBV28 to TRBJ2-7; 7 nucleotides agree with TRBD2. V was pared by 2 bases and J by 4 bases, with 8 bases of the junction left unmatched. The length of the CDR3 is 15 residues. The germline gives CDR1 MDHEN, CDR2 SYDVKM. CDR3 in amino acids: CASSLGGSRNYEQYF. For the CDR3, the DNA is TGTGCCAGCAGTTTAGGCGGGAGCCGGAATTACGAGCAGTACTTC.

This rearrangement joins TRBV6-5 to TRBJ1-4; TRBD1 matches 8 bases. The germline gives CDR1 MNHEY, CDR2 SVGAGI. V shed 6 bases, J shed 10 bases, and the junction held 10 bases outside the gene matches. CDR3 length equals 14 residues. CDR3 loop: CASSLIGQGGKLFF. DNA of the CDR3: TGTGCCAGCAGCCTCATCGGACAGGGAGGAAAACTGTTTTTT.

The chain links TRBV11-2 to TRBJ2-1; 7 bases are a match to TRBD1. The CDR3 contains 15 residues. CDR1 SGHAT and CDR2 FQNNGV come from the germline V gene. The junction had 6 bases not matched to a gene; V was cut back by 3 bases and J by 4 bases. The DNA for the CDR3 is TGTGCCAGCAGCTTTAGACAGGGCGCATACAATGAGCAGTTCTTC. Translating it yields CASSFRQGAYNEQFF.

This clone has a single count. This specimen includes other DNA sequences encoding the same CDR3. This chain connects TRBV5-1 to TRBJ2-1; 7 bases line up with TRBD2. V lost 1 base to trimming and J lost 4 bases; unmatched junction nucleotides: 8. Per the germline V gene, CDR1 is SGHRS and CDR2 is YFSETQ. The CDR3 runs to 16 residues. This CDR3 is CASSLLAGVSYNEQFF. The CDR3 DNA follows: TGCGCCAGCAGCTTGTTGGCGGGAGTGTCATACAATGAGCAGTTCTTC.

The chain carries TRBV28 and TRBJ2-7; 11 bases align to TRBD1. The CDR3 is made up of 15 amino acids. Unmatched junction bases numbered 4, after V lost 4 bases and J lost 2 bases. Germline V gene data show CDR1 as MDHEN and CDR2 as SYDVKM. CDR3 protein: CASSSRTGGPYEQYF. CDR3 DNA: TGTGCCAGCAGTTCCCGGACAGGGGGCCCCTACGAGCAGTACTTC.

The genes are TRBV5-5 and TRBJ2-7; 9 bases map to TRBD1. The junction had 6 bases not matched to a gene; V was cut back by 4 bases and J by 1 base. The CDR3 has 15 amino acids. Germline CDR1 and CDR2: SGHKS and YYEKEE (reference sequence). The CDR3 DNA follows: TGTGCCAGCAGCCTCACAGGGGGCGCTTCCTACGAGCAGTACTTC. Translating it yields CASSLTGGASYEQYF.

The sample holds a few counts of this clone. V usage is TRBV10-1 and J usage is TRBJ2-1; no firm D call. Trimming stripped 6 bases from V and 4 bases from J, with 10 bases between. CDR3 length: 13 amino acids. The germline CDR1 and CDR2 sequences are WNHNN and SYGVQD (reference sequence). The CDR3 loop reads CASREDLYNEQFF. In DNA, the CDR3 is TGCGCCAGCAGGGAAGATCTGTACAATGAGCAGTTCTTC.